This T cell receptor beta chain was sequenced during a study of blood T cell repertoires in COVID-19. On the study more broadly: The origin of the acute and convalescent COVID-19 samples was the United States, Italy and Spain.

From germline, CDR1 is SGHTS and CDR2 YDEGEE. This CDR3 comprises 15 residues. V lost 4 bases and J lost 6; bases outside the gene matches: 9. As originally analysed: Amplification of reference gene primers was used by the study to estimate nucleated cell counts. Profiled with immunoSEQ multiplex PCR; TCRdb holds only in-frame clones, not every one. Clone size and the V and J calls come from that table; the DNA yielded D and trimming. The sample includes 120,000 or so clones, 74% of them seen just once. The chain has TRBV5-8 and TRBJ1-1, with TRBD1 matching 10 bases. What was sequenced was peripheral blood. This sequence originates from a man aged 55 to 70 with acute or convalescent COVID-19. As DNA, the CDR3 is TGTGCCAGCAGCCTATGGACAGGGGGAAAAGCTGAAGCTTTCTTT. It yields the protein CASSLWTGGKAEAFF.